The 2 T cell receptor beta chains below all came from one sample that was sequenced in a study of CD8+CD57+ T cells in acquired aplastic anemia. Using genomic DNA as the template, TCR beta VDJ and CDR3 profiling was carried out. Each CDR3 protein gets one entry after TCRdb re-called the reads with MiXCR. Of 200,000 or so distinct CDR3 sequences listed, roughly 45% were seen once; the top ten hold roughly 21%. The sequenced patients had an expansion of CD8+CD57+ cells seen by flow cytometry. Sequences were obtained from sorted CD4+, CD8+, or CD8+CD57+ T cells (not recorded which) from PBMCs. These receptor sequences come from a human donor with aplastic anemia.

This sequence joins TRBV7-2 and TRBJ1-2; 8 bases match TRBD1. The CDR3 extends over 11 amino acids. The V gene's germline CDR1 is SGHTA and CDR2 FQGNSA. The ends lost 3 bases at V and 13 bases at J; junction bases unmatched: 4. The CDR3: CASSFGQGVTF. The CDR3 DNA reads as TGTGCCAGCAGCTTCGGACAGGGCGTCACCTTC.

This clonotype was recorded only once. The J gene is TRBJ2-7, the V gene TRBV7-2, with 12 bases identical to TRBD2. Germline V gene data show CDR1 as SGHTA and CDR2 as FQGNSA. This CDR3 spans 14 amino acids. The trim removed 7 bases at V and 2 bases at J, leaving 3 bases unmatched. CDR3 coding DNA: TGTGCCAGCACACTAGCGGGGGGAACCTACGAGCAGTACTTC. Protein product: CASTLAGGTYEQYF. Full variable domain (outside the CDR3, taken from reference TRBV7-2 and TRBJ2-7): GAGVSQSPSNKVTEKGKDVELRCDPISGHTALYWYRQSLGQGLEFLIYFQGNSAPDKSGLPSDRFSAERTGGSVSTLTIQRTQQEDSAVYLCASTLAGGTYEQYFGPGTRLTVT.